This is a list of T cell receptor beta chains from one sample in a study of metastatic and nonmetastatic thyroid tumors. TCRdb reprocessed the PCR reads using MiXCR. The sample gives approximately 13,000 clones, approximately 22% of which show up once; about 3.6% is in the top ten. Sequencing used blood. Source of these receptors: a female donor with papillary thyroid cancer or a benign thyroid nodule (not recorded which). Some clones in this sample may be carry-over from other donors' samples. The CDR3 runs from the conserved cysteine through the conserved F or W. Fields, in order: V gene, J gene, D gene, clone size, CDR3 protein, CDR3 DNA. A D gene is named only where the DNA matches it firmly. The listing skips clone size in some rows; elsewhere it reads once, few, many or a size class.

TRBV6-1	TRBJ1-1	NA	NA	CASRNYIEGYTEAFF	TGTGCCAGCCGGAATTATATCGAGGGCTACACTGAAGCTTTCTTT
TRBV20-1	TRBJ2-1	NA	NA	CSARVHPPGSVSSYNEQFF	TGCAGTGCTAGAGTCCACCCCCCAGGCTCGGTTAGCTCCTACAATGAGCAGTTCTTC
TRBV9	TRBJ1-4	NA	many	CASSVGGGWEKLFF	TGTGCCAGCAGCGTAGGTGGGGGCTGGGAAAAACTGTTTTTT
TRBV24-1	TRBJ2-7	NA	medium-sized	CATSDWRAYEQYF	TGTGCCACCAGTGATTGGCGGGCCTACGAGCAGTACTTC
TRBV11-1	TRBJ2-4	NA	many	CASSLAELTGIFQNIQYF	TGTGCCAGCAGCTTAGCTGAACTAACAGGGATTTTCCAAAACATTCAGTACTTC
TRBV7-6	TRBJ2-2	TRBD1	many	CASSSRQGNTGELFF	TGTGCCAGCAGCTCCCGACAGGGGAACACCGGGGAGCTGTTTTTT
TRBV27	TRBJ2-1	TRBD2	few	CASRIRWAGGNEQFF	TGCGCCAGCAGGATACGGTGGGCGGGGGGGAATGAGCAGTTCTTC
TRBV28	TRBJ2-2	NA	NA	CASSLILGTGELFF	TGTGCCAGCAGCTTAATTTTGGGCACCGGGGAGCTGTTTTTT
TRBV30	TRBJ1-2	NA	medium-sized	CAWNPDSLLYGYTF	TGTGCCTGGAATCCGGACAGCCTCCTCTATGGCTACACCTTC
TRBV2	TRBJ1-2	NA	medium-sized	CASSGDTNYGYTF	TGTGCCAGCAGCGGGGACACTAACTATGGCTACACCTTC
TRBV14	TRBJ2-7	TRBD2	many	CASSRNLAGGLDEQYF	TGTGCCAGCAGCCGGAACCTAGCGGGGGGGCTTGACGAGCAGTACTTC
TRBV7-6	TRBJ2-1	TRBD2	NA	CASSSVLAGDGEQFF	TGTGCCAGCAGCTCAGTACTAGCGGGTGACGGTGAGCAGTTCTTC
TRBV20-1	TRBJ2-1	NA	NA	CSARSPCRVDSFDNEQFF	TGCAGTGCTAGATCCCCATGTAGGGTGGATAGCTTTGACAATGAGCAGTTCTTC
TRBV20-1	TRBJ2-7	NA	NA	CSAMPGQGGDEQYF	TGCAGTGCTATGCCGGGACAAGGGGGGGACGAGCAGTACTTC
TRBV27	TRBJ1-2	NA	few	CASSPLDRPDFYGYTF	TGTGCCAGCAGTCCTCTAGACAGACCCGATTTTTATGGCTACACCTTC
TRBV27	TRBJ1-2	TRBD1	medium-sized	CASSLGTAEYGYTF	TGTGCCAGCAGTTTAGGGACAGCCGAATATGGCTACACCTTC
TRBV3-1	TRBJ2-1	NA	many	CASSQGGRTSEQFF	TGTGCCAGCAGCCAAGGTGGCAGGACGAGTGAGCAGTTCTTC
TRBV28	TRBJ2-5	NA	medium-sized	CASSGKQGVETQYF	TGTGCCAGCAGTGGAAAACAGGGCGTGGAGACCCAGTACTTC
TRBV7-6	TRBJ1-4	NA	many	CASSPTVNGEKLFF	TGTGCCAGCAGCCCGACAGTCAACGGAGAAAAACTGTTTTTT